What follows are 11 T cell receptor beta chains derived from one specimen sequenced in a study of CD4+ T cells in melanoma. Produced via immunoSEQ multiplex PCR; TCRdb's table is partial and in-frame only. Of about 9,900 clones listed, about 70% are singletons. The sequenced sample consisted of peripheral blood. These receptors came from a human donor with melanoma.

This rearrangement joins TRBV14 to TRBJ2-7; the match to TRBD1 covers 8 bases. The CDR3 loop spans 14 amino acids. Losses at the gene ends were 4 bases for V and 4 bases for J; bases not matched to a gene: 6. The germline V gene has CDR1 SGHDN and CDR2 FVKESK. Here the CDR3 DNA reads TGTGCCAGCAGCCGCCGGGACAGGAATTACGAGCAGTACTTC. This codes for CASSRRDRNYEQYF.

The chain uses TRBV12-1 and TRBJ1-5; TRBD1 was called by the table and not checked on the DNA. TRBV12-1 is classified as a pseudogene. The CDR3 length is 19 residues. CDR3 loop: CASSFARDTVITGNQPQHF. CDR3 in DNA: TGTGCCAGCAGCTTTGCCCGGGACACGGTTATCACAGGCAATCAGCCCCAGCATTTT.

This clone was observed once. The genes are TRBV28 and TRBJ2-5, with 9 bases fitting TRBD1. The J call may be in error: the DNA end matches TRBJ2-7 better. The CDR3 totals 13 residues. CDR1 and CDR2 from the germline V gene are MDHEN and SYDVKM. The CDR3 DNA reads as TGTGCCAGCAGCGACAGGGGGGTGATCGAGCAGTACTTC. Protein: CASSDRGVIEQYF.

V usage is TRBV5-1 and J usage is TRBJ2-7; perhaps TRBD2 as D (6 bases). This CDR3 is built from 15 residues. V lost 0 bases, J lost 1 base, and 11 bases lay in between. Looked up from germline, CDR1 is SGHRS and CDR2 is YFSETQ. CDR3 DNA: TGCGCCAGCAGCTTGGATGGAGGGGTATCCTACGAGCAGTACTTC. It translates to CASSLDGGVSYEQYF.

The chain combines TRBV4-3 with TRBJ1-1, with 7 bases lining up with TRBD1. Germline V gene data show CDR1 as LGHNA and CDR2 as YSLEER. The CDR3 covers 15 residues. The trim removed 4 bases at V and 1 base at J, leaving 6 bases unmatched. The CDR3 DNA reads as TGCGCCAGCAGCCGCCAACGACAGGGGAACACTGAAGCTTTCTTT. It yields the protein CASSRQRQGNTEAFF.

The J gene is TRBJ2-2, the V gene TRBV9; D perhaps matches TRBD2 (6 bases). V dropped 6 bases and J dropped 5 bases, with 23 bases sitting between them. This CDR3 spans 17 amino acids. From germline, CDR1 is SGDLS and CDR2 YYNGEE. DNA of the CDR3: TGTGCCAGCACCCTGAGGGGAGGAGGGGCGGAAACCGGGGAGCTGTTTTTT. Its translation: CASTLRGGGAETGELFF.

This chain links TRBV15 with TRBJ1-1, with D maybe TRBD1 (5 bases). Trimming stripped 1 base from V and 7 bases from J, with 10 bases between. The CDR3 contains 13 residues. Per germline, CDR1 LNHNV and CDR2 YYDKDF (reference sequence). This chain's CDR3 is CATSRAARVEAFF. As DNA, the CDR3 is TGTGCCACCAGCAGAGCGGCCAGGGTTGAAGCTTTCTTT. The full variable domain, in which reference TRBV15 and TRBJ1-1 provide the parts outside the CDR3, is DAMVIQNPRYQVTQFGKPVTLSCSQTLNHNVMYWYQQKSSQAPKLLFHYYDKDFNNEADTPDNFQSRRPNTSFCFLDIRSPGLGDTAMYLCATSRAARVEAFFGQGTRLTVV.

This rearrangement joins TRBV11-2 to TRBJ2-7; 8 bases are a match to TRBD1. The CDR3 has 15 amino acids. The V gene's germline CDR1 is SGHAT and CDR2 FQNNGV. V was pared by 1 base and J by 4 bases, with 6 bases of the junction left unmatched. The CDR3 protein is CASSLAWTGLYEQYF. The CDR3 DNA is TGTGCCAGCAGCTTAGCGTGGACAGGGCTGTACGAGCAGTACTTC.

This sequence joins TRBV19 and TRBJ1-6; D unresolved. V gave up 3 bases and J gave up 9 bases, with 6 bases separating them. The CDR3 is 12 amino acids. Per germline, CDR1 LNHDA and CDR2 SQIVND (reference sequence). The CDR3 sequence: CASSIGSSPLHF. CDR3 sequence (DNA): TGTGCCAGTAGTATTGGCTCTTCACCCCTCCACTTT.

The chain recombines TRBV19 with TRBJ1-5, with 10 nucleotides matching TRBD1. CDR1 and CDR2 from the germline V gene are LNHDA and SQIVND (reference sequence). The CDR3 totals 17 residues. V was clipped by 3 bases and J by 4 bases; unmatched bases: 9. CDR3 nucleotides: TGTGCCAGTAGTATCTTGGAGGGGGGACAGGGGAATCAGCCCCAGCATTTT. It encodes CASSILEGGQGNQPQHF.

This clone showed up just once. V and J are TRBV29-1 and TRBJ1-2; tentative D call: TRBD1 (6 bases). The CDR3 has 12 amino acids. The germline V gene encodes CDR1 SQVTM and CDR2 ANQGSEA. Trimming pared 5 bases from V and 8 bases from J, leaving 15 bases between. CDR3 amino acids: CSVRGTGGGYTF. The CDR3 nucleotides are TGCAGCGTTAGGGGGACGGGCGGGGGCTACACCTTC. Drawing the rest from reference TRBV29-1 and TRBJ1-2, the complete variable domain is SAVISQKPSRDICQRGTSLTIQCQVDSQVTMMFWYRQQPGQSLTLIATANQGSEATYESGFVIDKFPISRPNLTFSTLTVSNMSPEDSSIYLCSVRGTGGGYTFGSGTRLTVV.